The 22 T cell receptor beta chains below were found in one sample sequenced in a study of shared clonotypes between healthy human individuals. The table came from immunoSEQ multiplex PCR; TCRdb's copy has only in-frame clones and leaves some out. Among 520,000 or so clones listed, 79% were seen once. Sequencing was performed on PBMCs. These receptors all stem from a middle-aged woman in good health. Some clones in this sample may be carry-over from other donors' samples.

This rearrangement joins TRBV11-3 to TRBJ2-1; D perhaps matches TRBD2 (6 bases). Germline CDR1 is SGHNT and CDR2 is YENEEA. Between the trimmed V and J ends, which lost 1 base and 5 bases, there was a span of 12 bases. The CDR3 totals 15 residues. CDR3 in DNA: TGTGCCAGCAGCTTAGGCGGGACTCGTAACAATGAGCAGTTCTTC. This codes for CASSLGGTRNNEQFF.

This chain connects TRBV19 to TRBJ1-5; 7 bases match TRBD1. Germline CDR1 and CDR2: LNHDA and SQIVND (reference sequence). V lost 4 bases to trimming and J lost 0 bases; unmatched junction nucleotides: 9. This CDR3 has 17 residues. The CDR3 here is CASSTIFGQASNQPQHF. In nucleotides, the CDR3 is TGTGCCAGTAGTACCATCTTCGGACAGGCTAGCAATCAGCCCCAGCATTTT.

This sequence joins TRBV27 and TRBJ2-1; TRBD2 matches at 7 bases. CDR3 length: 15 residues. Germline assignment: CDR1 MNHEY and CDR2 SMNVEV (reference sequence). Losses at the gene ends were 5 bases for V and 7 bases for J; bases not matched to a gene: 11. The CDR3 loop reads CASSDSGVAPNEQFF. The CDR3 DNA reads as TGTGCCAGCAGTGACAGCGGGGTGGCCCCGAATGAGCAGTTCTTC.

This clone appeared a single time. The chain uses TRBV4-2 and TRBJ2-1; D is perhaps TRBD2 (6 bases). V was clipped by 3 bases and J by 8 bases, with 11 bases between them. CDR1 is LGHNA and CDR2 is YNFKEQ in the germline V gene. The CDR3 is made up of 13 amino acids. CDR3 nucleotide sequence: TGTGCCAGCAGCCATGGGGGAGGTTATGAGCAGTTCTTC. This sequence encodes CASSHGGGYEQFF.

This chain connects TRBV10-2 to TRBJ2-5; TRBD1 or TRBD2 may be the D gene (5 bases each). Germline V gives CDR1 WSHSY, CDR2 SAAADI. The V gene lost 8 bases and the J gene lost 11 bases, with 21 bases spanning the gap. The CDR3 extends over 13 amino acids. CDR3 amino acids: CASRGTYTKEQYF. The CDR3 region has the DNA TGCGCCAGCCGAGGGACGTACACTAAGGAGCAGTACTTC.

The chain couples TRBV6-4 to TRBJ2-3; perhaps TRBD1 as D (5 bases). The CDR3 consists of 15 residues. Looked up from germline, CDR1 is MRHNA and CDR2 is SNTAGT. Trimming stripped 2 bases from V and 3 bases from J, with 12 bases between. The CDR3 sequence: CASSDQGIATDTQYF. The CDR3 coding sequence is TGTGCCAGCAGTGACCAGGGTATAGCAACAGATACGCAGTATTTT.

This clone was observed a single time. The chain employs TRBV5-4 and TRBJ2-3; D gene ambiguous. Germline V CDR1 and CDR2: SGHNT, YYREEE (reference sequence). This CDR3 is 15 amino acids long. V dropped 0 bases and J dropped 2 bases, with 10 bases sitting between them. In nucleotides, the CDR3 is TGTGCCAGCAGCTTGGCCGCGCGGTCCACAGATACGCAGTATTTT. This sequence encodes CASSLAARSTDTQYF.

This clone was detected only a few times. V gene TRBV5-1 combines with J gene TRBJ1-1; 11 bases map to TRBD1. This CDR3 spans 16 amino acids. V was clipped by 4 bases and J by 0 bases; unmatched bases: 5. Germline loops: CDR1 SGHRS, CDR2 YFSETQ. The CDR3 DNA follows: TGCGCCAGCAGCGACCGGGACAGGGGGATGAACACTGAAGCTTTCTTT. Protein: CASSDRDRGMNTEAFF.

The rearrangement joins TRBV18 to TRBJ2-1; 12 nucleotides agree with TRBD2. CDR3 length equals 15 residues. Germline CDR1 and CDR2: KGHSH and LQKENI. J was trimmed by 6 bases and V by 3 bases; bases with no gene match: 3. CDR3 region: CASSPGTSGFNEQFF. The CDR3 DNA follows: TGTGCCAGCTCACCCGGGACTAGCGGGTTCAATGAGCAGTTCTTC.

The rearrangement uses TRBV19 and TRBJ1-2; D is uncertain. Germline V gene sequence: CDR1 LNHDA, CDR2 SQIVND (reference sequence). Deletions cut 5 bases from V and 8 bases from J, with 21 bases between. The CDR3 totals 15 residues. CDR3 amino acids: CASSDTERGTGGYTF. For the CDR3, the DNA is TGTGCCAGTAGTGATACGGAGCGGGGAACGGGGGGCTACACCTTC.

In this sample, this clone turned up a few times. The gene calls are TRBV9 and TRBJ1-1; 7 bases align to TRBD1. Germline lookup yields CDR1 SGDLS and CDR2 YYNGEE. The V segment lost 3 bases and the J segment 5 bases; nucleotides outside the gene matches: 10. There are 15 residues in the CDR3. For the CDR3, the DNA is TGTGCCAGCAGCGCCACAGGGGTTGTCTCTACTGAAGCTTTCTTT. This translates into CASSATGVVSTEAFF.

V is TRBV16 and J is TRBJ1-1, with TRBD1 matching 8 bases. J lost 3 bases, V lost 5 bases, and 5 bases had no gene match. CDR1 is KGHSY, CDR2 FQNENV, per germline. This CDR3 has 14 residues. CDR3 sequence reads: CASSSRTGYTEAFF. As DNA, the CDR3 is TGTGCCAGCAGCTCACGGACAGGGTACACTGAAGCTTTCTTT.

The chain joins TRBV15 to TRBJ1-4, with D uncertain. Germline values: CDR1 LNHNV, CDR2 YYDKDF (reference sequence). V lost 1 base, J lost 8 bases, and 5 bases lay in between. This CDR3 region has 12 residues. CDR3 residues: CATSRVNEKLFF. In DNA, the CDR3 is TGTGCCACCAGCAGAGTGAACGAAAAACTGTTTTTT.

The chain uses TRBV7-2 and TRBJ1-2; maybe TRBD1 (6 bases). The CDR3 runs 16 residues. V lost 1 base, J lost 4 bases, and 16 bases lay in between. The germline CDR1 and CDR2 sequences are SGHTA and FQGNSA. Here the CDR3 DNA reads TGTGCCAGCAGCTTAGTGTCTTCAGGGGTCCCCTATGGCTACACCTTC. The encoded protein is CASSLVSSGVPYGYTF.

Comments on this clone: Other nucleotide sequences in the sample specify the same CDR3. V gene TRBV6-5 combines with J gene TRBJ1-5; D gene ambiguous. Trimming stripped 0 bases from V and 4 bases from J, with 4 bases between. The CDR3 totals 13 residues. Germline V CDR1 and CDR2: MNHEY, SVGAGI. DNA of the CDR3: TGTGCCAGCAGTTACTCTTGGAATCAGCCCCAGCATTTT. It encodes CASSYSWNQPQHF.

This sequence joins TRBV7-9 and TRBJ1-1; D gene ambiguous. Trimming left V 2 bases short and J 8 bases short, with 15 bases between. Germline CDR1 reads SEHNR; CDR2 reads FQNEAQ (reference sequence). The CDR3 spans 14 residues. This CDR3 reads CASSLSEVFAEAFF. CDR3 coding DNA: TGTGCCAGCAGCTTATCTGAGGTTTTTGCGGAAGCTTTCTTT.

In DNA, the CDR3 is TGTGCCACCAGCACCGGGACAGGTCCTCGGGAGACCCAGTACTTC. Amino acid sequence: CATSTGTGPRETQYF. The chain links TRBV15 to TRBJ2-5; TRBD1 agrees at 8 bases. The V gene end was trimmed by 4 bases and the J gene end by 5 bases; junction bases not matched to a gene: 9. CDR1 and CDR2 (germline): LNHNV, YYDKDF (reference sequence). This CDR3 has 15 amino acids.

This chain uses TRBV5-1 with TRBJ1-4; the D is unclear. CDR1 and CDR2 (germline): SGHRS, YFSETQ. V lost 4 bases and J 0 bases, leaving 13 bases between the germline ends. The CDR3 consists of 16 residues. The CDR3 sequence: CASSPGSVPTNEKLFF. CDR3 in DNA: TGCGCCAGCAGCCCCGGGTCCGTTCCAACTAATGAAAAACTGTTTTTT. Filled out from reference TRBV5-1 and TRBJ1-4, the complete variable domain reads KAGVTQTPRYLIKTRGQQVTLSCSPISGHRSVSWYQQTPGQGLQFLFEYFSETQRNKGNFPGRFSGRQFSNSRSEMNVSTLELGDSALYLCASSPGSVPTNEKLFFGSGTQLSVL.

The chain has TRBV5-1 and TRBJ2-3, with no clear D. Germline CDR1 SGHRS, CDR2 YFSETQ. V was pared by 0 bases and J by 0 bases, with 11 bases between. This CDR3 has 16 amino acids. DNA of the CDR3: TGCGCCAGCAGCTTGGCGGCAGCTACTAGCACAGATACGCAGTATTTT. It is translated as CASSLAAATSTDTQYF.

This chain joins TRBV18 and TRBJ1-5; the D is unclear. Germline-derived CDR1 and CDR2 are KGHSH and LQKENI. There are 14 residues in the CDR3. The ends were cut back, 3 bases at V and 0 bases at J, with 6 bases in the middle. CDR3 DNA sequence: TGTGCCAGCTCACCCGAGAGTAGCAATCAGCCCCAGCATTTT. Its protein product is CASSPESSNQPQHF.

The genes are TRBV2 and TRBJ1-1; no reliable D call. The germline V gene encodes CDR1 SNHLY and CDR2 FYNNEI. Trimming left V 4 bases short and J 1 base short, with 7 bases between. The CDR3 is 13 residues long. CDR3 in amino acids: CASSAAQNTEAFF. CDR3 sequence (DNA): TGTGCCAGCAGTGCCGCCCAGAACACTGAAGCTTTCTTT.

This rearrangement joins TRBV6-6 to TRBJ1-1; no clear D gene. This CDR3 has 13 amino acids. Trimming cost V 0 bases and J 8 bases, with 10 bases left between them. In germline, CDR1 is MNHNY, CDR2 SVGAGI (reference sequence). The CDR3 DNA sequence: TGTGCCAGCAGTTACTCGAACCAGAGAGAAGCTTTCTTT. Translating it yields CASSYSNQREAFF.